What follows describes a single TCR beta chain. The antigen is undetermined. This record comes from a study of T cell responses to AZD1222 COVID-19 vaccine. Study-wide findings and caveats: Spike-specific TCR repertoires showed rising breadth and depth after two AZD1222 doses. Spike was spanned by vaccine-associated CD4 TCRs, which were dominant at 160-218 and 743-854. Repertoires were collected only later (after the peak T cell response had occurred).

Germline V gene data show CDR1 as SGHNT and CDR2 as YYREEE (reference sequence). The CDR3 is 14 residues long. The V end lost 0 bases, the J end lost 7 bases, and 13 bases lay between the germline ends. Only in-frame clones appear in the TCRdb table, and some are missing; sequencing was by immunoSEQ multiplex PCR. The table shows about 40,000 clones, with about 90% occurring only once. The V and J genes are TRBV5-4 and TRBJ1-1, with a possible D match to TRBD1 (5 bases). The sequences come from peripheral blood, collected 28 days after the second dose of the MenACWY control vaccine. The receptor was derived from an adult who received the MenACWY meningococcal vaccine as a control. The CDR3 DNA reads TGTGCCAGCAGCTTGGGGGGGGTATCGGTTGAAGCTTTCTTT. Translating gives CASSLGGVSVEAFF.